A few counts support the clone carrying this T cell receptor (beta chain). This sample stems from a study of T-cell memory formation after mild COVID-19. The CDR3 has 11 residues. The V end was cut by 7 bases, the J end by 3 bases, with 9 bases between. From germline, CDR1 is SQVTM and CDR2 ANQGSEA. TCRdb reprocessed the 5' RACE reads via MiXCR and lists one record per CDR3 protein. The table has more than 110,000 distinct CDR3 sequences, approximately 25% seen once. The receptor was derived from an adult woman who had mild COVID-19 (a few samples of this study predate the infection). Cell type and time point are not known. J is TRBJ1-1 and V is TRBV29-1, with D possibly TRBD1 on 5 matching bases. The sequenced sample was PBMCs or a T cell subset sorted from them (not recorded which). CDR3 residues: CSGGGYTEAFF. The CDR3 DNA follows: TGCAGCGGCGGGGGGTACACTGAAGCTTTCTTT.